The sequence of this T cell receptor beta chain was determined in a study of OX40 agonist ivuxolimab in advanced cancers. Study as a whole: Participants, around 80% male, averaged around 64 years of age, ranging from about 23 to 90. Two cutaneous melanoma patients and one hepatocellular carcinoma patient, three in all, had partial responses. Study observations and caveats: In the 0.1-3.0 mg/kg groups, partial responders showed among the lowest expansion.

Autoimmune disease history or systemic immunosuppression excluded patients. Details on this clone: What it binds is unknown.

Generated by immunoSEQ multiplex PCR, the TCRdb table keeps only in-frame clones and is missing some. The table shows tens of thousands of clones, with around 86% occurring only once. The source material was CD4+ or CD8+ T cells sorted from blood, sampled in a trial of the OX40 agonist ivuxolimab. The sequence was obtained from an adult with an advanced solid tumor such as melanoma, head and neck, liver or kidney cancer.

As DNA, the CDR3 is TGTGCCAGCAGCTTAGGGCAAAACCAAGAGACCCAGTACTTC. It specifies CASSLGQNQETQYF. The chain uses TRBV7-9 and TRBJ2-5; no definite D call. The germline V gene has CDR1 SEHNR and CDR2 FQNEAQ (reference sequence). The CDR3 has 14 residues. V was pared by 1 base and J by 0 bases, with 6 bases between. Together with reference TRBV7-9 and TRBJ2-5, the CDR3 gives the full variable domain: DTGVSQNPRHKITKRGQNVTFRCDPISEHNRLYWYRQTLGQGPEFLTYFQNEAQLEKSRLLSDRFSAERPKGSFSTLEIQRTEQGDSAMYLCASSLGQNQETQYFGPGTRLLVL.